The 31 T cell receptor beta chains in this list originate from one sample, sequenced in a study of blood T cell repertoires in COVID-19. Here immunoSEQ multiplex PCR was the method, and the copy in TCRdb shows in-frame clones only, minus some. In the table there are roughly 370,000 clones, about 83% of which are singletons. Source material: PBMCs or T cells enriched from blood (not recorded which). These receptors all stem from a woman aged 45-65 years who had recovered from COVID-19.

The gene calls are TRBV15 and TRBJ2-3; 8 bases fit TRBD2. Per the germline V gene, CDR1 is LNHNV and CDR2 is YYDKDF (reference sequence). The CDR3 runs to 16 residues. The junction had 7 bases not matched to a gene; V was cut back by 3 bases and J by 2 bases. The CDR3 is CATSSGRGGATDTQYF. Here the CDR3 DNA reads TGTGCCACCAGCAGCGGTCGGGGGGGGGCCACAGATACGCAGTATTTT.

Comment on this clone: This same CDR3 is encoded by further DNA sequences in the sample. The chain links TRBV12-3 or TRBV12-4 to TRBJ2-2, with D unresolved. V shed 1 base and J shed 5 bases, with 5 bases lying between them. The CDR3 loop spans 13 amino acids. CDR3 nucleotide sequence: TGTGCCAGCAGTTTAGGACTGACCGGGGAGCTGTTTTTT. Encoded protein: CASSLGLTGELFF.

The chain has TRBV6-5 and TRBJ2-1, with 10 bases lining up with TRBD2. Germline values: CDR1 MNHEY, CDR2 SVGAGI. CDR3 size: 13 residues. With V trimmed by 6 bases and J by 7 bases, 3 bases remained unmatched. The CDR3 sequence is CASRGTSANEQFF. The CDR3 DNA reads TGTGCCAGCAGAGGGACTAGCGCTAATGAGCAGTTCTTC.

This chain uses TRBV10-3 with TRBJ2-7, with TRBD2 matching 7 bases. The V gene's germline CDR1 is ENHRY and CDR2 SYGVKD. The CDR3 loop spans 16 amino acids. Losses at the gene ends were 5 bases for V and 2 bases for J; bases not matched to a gene: 12. In DNA form, the CDR3 reads TGTGCCATCAGTCTATCGAATTTAGCGGGCCCCTACGAGCAGTACTTC. Its translation is CAISLSNLAGPYEQYF.

The chain joins TRBV4-3 to TRBJ2-5; TRBD1 aligns across 7 bases. The CDR3 spans 13 residues. The germline gives CDR1 LGHNA, CDR2 YSLEER. With V trimmed by 6 bases and J by 5 bases, 6 bases remained unmatched. The CDR3 loop reads CASSRGPGETQYF. The CDR3 DNA is TGCGCCAGCAGTAGGGGGCCCGGGGAGACCCAGTACTTC.

The gene calls are TRBV7-8 and TRBJ2-1, with 11 positions matching TRBD2. The germline V gene encodes CDR1 SGHVS and CDR2 FQNEAQ. The V segment lost 1 base and the J segment 2 bases; nucleotides outside the gene matches: 7. The CDR3 covers 18 residues. CDR3 nucleotides: TGTGCCAGCAGCTTAGGTCCTAGCGGGGGGCCAACCTACAATGAGCAGTTCTTC. Residues: CASSLGPSGGPTYNEQFF.

This clone has just one count. The chain has TRBV9 and TRBJ1-2; 9 bases align to TRBD1. Germline CDR1 reads SGDLS; CDR2 reads YYNGEE. V dropped 0 bases and J dropped 4; count of bases not matched to a gene: 4. This CDR3 is built from 15 residues. CDR3: CASSVGQGVSYGYTF. CDR3 nucleotides: TGTGCCAGCAGCGTAGGACAGGGGGTCTCCTATGGCTACACCTTC.

The rearrangement links TRBV7-9 to TRBJ1-1; D remains unclear. V was trimmed by 1 base and J by 4 bases, leaving 13 bases between them. CDR1 is SEHNR and CDR2 is FQNEAQ in the germline V gene (reference sequence). The CDR3 loop spans 15 amino acids. CDR3 sequence: CASSLDSGYSTEAFF. The CDR3 nucleotides read TGTGCCAGCAGCTTAGATTCGGGGTATTCCACTGAAGCTTTCTTT.

This clone showed up just a few times. This sequence joins TRBV19 and TRBJ1-2; D not certain. The V end lost 4 bases, the J end lost 4 bases, and 7 bases lay between the germline ends. This CDR3 comprises 12 residues. The germline CDR1 and CDR2 sequences are LNHDA and SQIVND (reference sequence). The CDR3 bases are TGTGCCAGTAGTAAAGACTTCTATGGCTACACCTTC. Amino acid sequence: CASSKDFYGYTF.

This chain links TRBV2 with TRBJ1-4; 9 nucleotides align to TRBD1. Germline CDR1 reads SNHLY; CDR2 reads FYNNEI. J gave up 7 bases and V 4 bases, and 10 bases lay outside the gene matches. This CDR3 has 16 amino acids. This CDR3 is CASSGFPGQGSEKLFF. The CDR3 nucleotides read TGTGCCAGCAGTGGTTTTCCCGGACAGGGGTCTGAAAAACTGTTTTTT. Variable domain in full (rest from reference TRBV2 and TRBJ1-4): EPEVTQTPSHQVTQMGQEVILRCVPISNHLYFYWYRQILGQKVEFLVSFYNNEISEKSEIFDDQFSVERPDGSNFTLKIRSTKLEDSAMYFCASSGFPGQGSEKLFFGSGTQLSVL.

The V call is TRBV7-2, the J call TRBJ2-7; TRBD1 matches 8 bases. From germline, CDR1 is SGHTA and CDR2 FQGNSA. The V and J ends lost 1 base and 3 bases, in that order; junction bases with no gene match: 2. This CDR3 comprises 14 residues. CDR3 nucleotide sequence: TGTGCCAGCAGCTTAGGGACAGGGATCTACGAGCAGTACTTC. Translation gives CASSLGTGIYEQYF.

The V gene is TRBV7-9, the J gene TRBJ1-4, with TRBD1 as a possible D gene (5 bases). CDR1 is SEHNR, CDR2 FQNEAQ, per germline (reference sequence). The CDR3 is 15 residues long. With 6 bases removed from V and 3 bases from J, the gap between germline ends came to 14 bases. The CDR3 DNA reads as TGTGCCAGCAGTACCTGGGGCGAGTCTAATGAAAAACTGTTTTTT. It yields the protein CASSTWGESNEKLFF. Full variable domain (rest looked up from reference TRBV7-9 and TRBJ1-4): DTGVSQNPRHKITKRGQNVTFRCDPISEHNRLYWYRQTLGQGPEFLTYFQNEAQLEKSRLLSDRFSAERPKGSFSTLEIQRTEQGDSAMYLCASSTWGESNEKLFFGSGTQLSVL.

The rearrangement joins TRBV5-1 to TRBJ2-1; 7 bases align to TRBD2. This CDR3 comprises 16 residues. The ends lost 4 bases at V and 0 bases at J; junction bases unmatched: 7. The germline V gene has CDR1 SGHRS and CDR2 YFSETQ. The CDR3 sequence is CASSLTSLSSYNEQFF. Written as DNA, the CDR3 is TGCGCCAGCAGCCTGACTAGCCTAAGCTCCTACAATGAGCAGTTCTTC. Using reference TRBV5-1 and TRBJ2-1 for the parts outside the CDR3, the full variable domain is KAGVTQTPRYLIKTRGQQVTLSCSPISGHRSVSWYQQTPGQGLQFLFEYFSETQRNKGNFPGRFSGRQFSNSRSEMNVSTLELGDSALYLCASSLTSLSSYNEQFFGPGTRLTVL.

This chain connects TRBV5-4 to TRBJ2-7; TRBD1 matches at 8 bases. With 4 bases clipped from V and 6 bases from J, the junction kept 9 bases outside the gene matches. This CDR3 is 14 amino acids long. The germline V gene has CDR1 SGHNT and CDR2 YYREEE (reference sequence). The CDR3 is CASSPMDRVGEQYF. The CDR3 DNA reads as TGTGCCAGCAGCCCGATGGACAGGGTTGGCGAGCAGTACTTC.

This clone has a single count. This chain links TRBV2 with TRBJ2-1, with TRBD1 matching over 9 bases. CDR1 and CDR2 (germline): SNHLY, FYNNEI. V lost 7 bases, J lost 0 bases, and 7 bases stayed unmatched. The CDR3 covers 16 residues. The CDR3 here is CASIKGDRDSYNEQFF. The CDR3 DNA follows: TGTGCCAGCATTAAAGGGGACAGGGACTCCTACAATGAGCAGTTCTTC.

The chain recombines TRBV10-3 with TRBJ2-7; 9 bases are a match to TRBD1. Germline V gene lookup returns CDR1 ENHRY and CDR2 SYGVKD. V lost 8 bases to trimming and J lost 6 bases; unmatched junction nucleotides: 14. There are 15 residues in the CDR3. CDR3 nucleotides: TGTGCCATCGGCGATGCCCCGGGACAGGGTCGCGAGCAGTACTTC. Translated, it gives CAIGDAPGQGREQYF.

This rearrangement joins TRBV6-2 or TRBV6-3 to TRBJ1-2; a possible D gene is TRBD1 (6 bases). Germline-derived CDR1 and CDR2 are MNHEY and SVGEGT. The CDR3 is 18 residues long. Trimming took off 2 bases at V and 3 bases at J, with 22 bases between the two ends. The CDR3 loop reads CASSYPDRLLKGYYGYTF. The CDR3 region has the DNA TGTGCCAGCAGTTACCCGGACAGACTGCTCAAAGGGTACTATGGCTACACCTTC.

The V and J genes are TRBV18 and TRBJ1-3; maybe TRBD1 (6 bases). Germline CDR1 reads KGHSH; CDR2 reads LQKENI. The V gene lost 3 bases and the J gene lost 3 bases, with 21 bases spanning the gap. The CDR3 loop spans 18 amino acids. The CDR3, as DNA: TGTGCCAGCTCACCCCCAGGACAGCTGGGGCACGGTGGAAACACCATATATTTT. It encodes CASSPPGQLGHGGNTIYF.

The rearrangement links TRBV9 to TRBJ2-5; no clear D. This CDR3 is 13 amino acids long. The germline V gene encodes CDR1 SGDLS and CDR2 YYNGEE. Trimming shortened V by 0 bases and J by 4 bases, and 7 bases separated the two germline ends. The CDR3 region is CASSVGGRETQYF. CDR3 coding DNA: TGTGCCAGCAGCGTAGGAGGTCGAGAGACCCAGTACTTC.

In DNA, the CDR3 is TGTGCCAGCAGTGGGACAGGGAATAGCAATCAGCCCCAGCATTTT. Its protein product is CASSGTGNSNQPQHF. V is TRBV2 and J is TRBJ1-5, with TRBD1 matching over 8 bases. V shed 4 bases and J 0 bases; nucleotides not matched to a gene: 2. The germline gives CDR1 SNHLY, CDR2 FYNNEI. This CDR3 is 15 amino acids long.

The genes are TRBV11-2 and TRBJ1-6; D not certain. The CDR3 has 12 amino acids. Germline CDR1 and CDR2: SGHAT and FQNNGV. The V and J ends lost 5 bases and 10 bases respectively, with 9 bases between them. CDR3: CASSPSGSPLHF. CDR3 DNA sequence: TGTGCCAGCAGCCCCAGCGGCTCACCCCTCCACTTT. The complete variable domain, with remaining parts taken from reference TRBV11-2 and TRBJ1-6, reads EAGVAQSPRYKIIEKRQSVAFWCNPISGHATLYWYQQILGQGPKLLIQFQNNGVVDDSQLPKDRFSAERLKGVDSTLKIQPAKLEDSAVYLCASSPSGSPLHFGNGTRLTVT.

The V gene is TRBV30, the J gene TRBJ1-3; D is uncertain. This CDR3 region has 13 residues. Trimming took 5 bases from V and 0 from J, leaving 8 bases between them. The V gene's germline CDR1 is GTSNPN and CDR2 SVGIG (reference sequence). In nucleotides, the CDR3 is TGTGCCTGGGACCAGAACTCTGGAAACACCATATATTTT. The encoded protein is CAWDQNSGNTIYF.

The gene calls are TRBV7-2 and TRBJ1-2, with TRBD1 matching 7 bases. Germline V gene lookup returns CDR1 SGHTA and CDR2 FQGNSA. The CDR3 has 17 residues. Trimming removed 2 bases from V and 3 bases from J; junction bases left unmatched: 12. The CDR3 nucleotides read TGTGCCAGCAGCTTACCGAAGACAGGGCCCTCGGACTATGGCTACACCTTC. Translation: CASSLPKTGPSDYGYTF. The full variable domain, with the rest looked up from reference TRBV7-2 and TRBJ1-2, is GAGVSQSPSNKVTEKGKDVELRCDPISGHTALYWYRQSLGQGLEFLIYFQGNSAPDKSGLPSDRFSAERTGGSVSTLTIQRTQQEDSAVYLCASSLPKTGPSDYGYTFGSGTRLTVV.

The rearrangement links TRBV27 to TRBJ2-1, with D possibly being TRBD1 (5 bases). CDR1 is MNHEY and CDR2 is SMNVEV in the germline V gene (reference sequence). The V end lost 4 bases, the J end lost 4 bases, and 17 bases lay between the germline ends. The CDR3 covers 16 residues. CDR3 coding DNA: TGTGCCAGCAGTTCCTCAGGGTCTTATTTTTACAATGAGCAGTTCTTC. This translates into CASSSSGSYFYNEQFF.

The chain employs TRBV7-9 and TRBJ1-1; 9 bases agree with TRBD1. CDR1 SEHNR and CDR2 FQNEAQ come from the germline V gene (reference sequence). V was pared by 4 bases and J by 0 bases, with 9 bases of the junction left unmatched. CDR3 length equals 17 residues. CDR3 sequence (DNA): TGTGCCAGCAGCTCCCGGGACAGGGCGTCTTTGAACACTGAAGCTTTCTTT. The encoded protein is CASSSRDRASLNTEAFF.

The genes are TRBV4-1 and TRBJ1-5; TRBD1 aligns across 7 bases. After removal of 3 bases from V and 3 bases from J, the junction contained 5 bases not matched to a gene. This CDR3 is 15 amino acids long. Germline values: CDR1 MGHRA, CDR2 YSYEKL. Here the CDR3 reads CASSHPGQNNQPQHF. In DNA form, the CDR3 reads TGCGCCAGCAGCCACCCGGGACAGAACAATCAGCCCCAGCATTTT.

This chain uses TRBV3-1 (or the pseudogene TRBV3-2) with TRBJ2-3; the D gene is possibly TRBD1 (6 bases). The germline gives CDR1 LGHDT, CDR2 YNNKEL (reference sequence). This CDR3 comprises 15 residues. Trimming removed 0 bases at V and 3 bases at J, with 10 bases between. CDR3 loop: CASSQDQGGTDTQYF. CDR3 nucleotides: TGTGCCAGCAGCCAAGATCAAGGGGGAACAGATACGCAGTATTTT.

The genes are TRBV29-1 and TRBJ1-5, with D perhaps TRBD1 (6 bases). The CDR3 totals 14 residues. Germline assignment: CDR1 SQVTM and CDR2 ANQGSEA. V gave up 5 bases and J gave up 2 bases, with 13 bases separating them. The CDR3 region is CSVKQGSGNQPQHF. The CDR3 coding sequence is TGCAGCGTTAAACAGGGATCGGGCAATCAGCCCCAGCATTTT.

This clone was observed at least ten times. The chain joins TRBV19 to TRBJ1-2; a weak D match, TRBD1 (6 bases). V was clipped by 3 bases and J by 4 bases, with 12 bases between them. This CDR3 is 14 amino acids long. Germline lookup yields CDR1 LNHDA and CDR2 SQIVND (reference sequence). CDR3: CASSIPTGSYGYTF. CDR3 coding DNA: TGTGCCAGTAGTATTCCCACAGGGAGCTATGGCTACACCTTC.

The gene calls are TRBV18 and TRBJ1-5, with 7 positions matching TRBD1. Germline V gene lookup returns CDR1 KGHSH and CDR2 LQKENI. The V and J ends lost 6 bases and 0 bases, in that order; junction bases with no gene match: 8. The CDR3 totals 16 residues. CDR3 loop: CASSPRQGDSNQPQHF. The DNA of the CDR3 is TGTGCCAGCTCCCCAAGACAGGGTGATAGCAATCAGCCCCAGCATTTT.

This clone was detected once. The chain combines TRBV9 with TRBJ1-2; no clear D. Trimming shortened V by 0 bases and J by 2 bases, and 23 bases separated the two germline ends. The V gene's germline CDR1 is SGDLS and CDR2 YYNGEE. This CDR3 spans 19 amino acids. CDR3 in amino acids: CASSVGVTWRTGGNYGYTF. CDR3 sequence (DNA): TGTGCCAGCAGCGTAGGAGTAACTTGGAGGACCGGAGGCAACTATGGCTACACCTTC.